Here is one T cell receptor (beta chain) with its context. The treatment here: oral pan-JAK inhibitor, 5-10 mg twice daily. The CDR3 is made up of 13 amino acids. V lost 8 bases to trimming and J lost 9 bases; unmatched junction nucleotides: 9. Germline V gene sequence: CDR1 MRHNA, CDR2 SNTAGT. Extraction and reverse transcription of RNA yielded cDNA as the sequencing template. Only in-frame clones appear in the TCRdb table, and some are missing; sequencing was by immunoSEQ multiplex PCR. The sample includes 200,000 or so clones, about 40% seen only once; the top ten take over 2.5%. The entry originates in a study of CD8+ T cells in alopecia areata.

The sample was CD4+ T cells sorted from blood, taken at approximately week 37, from a patient treated with tofacitinib. The sequence was collected from a human donor with alopecia areata. The genes are TRBV6-4 and TRBJ2-1, with 8 bases identical to TRBD2. CDR3 DNA: TGTGCCAGCCAGAAGGCTAGCGGGTCTGAGCAGTTCTTC. It translates to CASQKASGSEQFF.